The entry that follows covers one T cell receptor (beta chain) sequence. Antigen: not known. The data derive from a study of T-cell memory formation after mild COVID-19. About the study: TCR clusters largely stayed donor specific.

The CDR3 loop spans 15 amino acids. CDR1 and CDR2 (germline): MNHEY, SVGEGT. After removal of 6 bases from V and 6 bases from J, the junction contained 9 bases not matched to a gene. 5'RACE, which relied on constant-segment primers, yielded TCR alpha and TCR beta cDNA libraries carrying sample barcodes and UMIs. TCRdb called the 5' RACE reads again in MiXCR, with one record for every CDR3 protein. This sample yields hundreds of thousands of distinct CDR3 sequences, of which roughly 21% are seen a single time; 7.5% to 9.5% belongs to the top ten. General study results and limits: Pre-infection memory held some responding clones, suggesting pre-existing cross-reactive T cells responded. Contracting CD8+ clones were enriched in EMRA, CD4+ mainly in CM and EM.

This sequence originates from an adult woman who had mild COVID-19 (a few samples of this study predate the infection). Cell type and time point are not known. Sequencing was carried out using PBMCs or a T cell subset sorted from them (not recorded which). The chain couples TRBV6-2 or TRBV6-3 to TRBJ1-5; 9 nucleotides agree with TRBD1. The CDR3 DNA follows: TGTGCCAGCAGCCAACCGACAGGGGGATTTCAGCCCCAGCATTTT. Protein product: CASSQPTGGFQPQHF.